The entry below describes one TCR beta chain. Its cognate antigen is unknown. Repertoires were generated with immunoSEQ multiplex PCR, while TCRdb's copy carries only in-frame clones and drops some. Of some 50,000 clones in the sample, about 89% were seen once. The record originates from a study of T cell responses to AZD1222 COVID-19 vaccine. Study results and caveats: Baseline antibody screening turned up just a handful of seropositive AZD1222 recipients. Clonal diversity was possibly underestimated, and white British individuals and females predominated among donors.

The CDR3 length is 16 residues. Germline V gene lookup returns CDR1 SGDLS and CDR2 YYNGEE. Trimming removed 2 bases from V and 6 bases from J; junction bases left unmatched: 14. The clonotype was recovered from an adult who received the AZD1222 COVID-19 vaccine. The rearrangement links TRBV9 to TRBJ2-7; 7 bases are a match to TRBD2. The source material was peripheral blood, sampled 28 days after the second AZD1222 dose. The CDR3 nucleotides read TGTGCCAGCAGCGTCGCCTTAACCAGGGAGGGGCTCGAGCAGTACTTC. Its protein product is CASSVALTREGLEQYF.